This T cell receptor beta chain emerged from a study of cytomegalovirus exposure and HLA in healthy donors. Findings and caveats of the study: HLA allele associations emerged for 16,951 TCR beta sequences in a later analysis, at 0.05 false discovery rate.

V was clipped by 2 bases and J by 8 bases; unmatched bases: 6. The CDR3 consists of 14 residues. Germline-derived CDR1 and CDR2 are SGHDT and YYEEEE. Vbeta (60) and Jbeta (13) primers were used in the PCR. This table comes from immunoSEQ multiplex PCR, and its TCRdb copy is limited to in-frame clones, with some not included. The table shows about 160,000 clones, with 81% occurring only once. Note on this clone: Its target is not known.

The sequence was obtained from a man aged 50 to 60 in good health and CMV-seropositive. V is TRBV5-6 and J is TRBJ1-4, with 7 bases that match TRBD1. Sequencing was done on a sample of PBMCs. DNA of the CDR3: TGTGCCAGCAGCTTTAGACAGGGTAGAGAAAAACTGTTTTTT. It encodes CASSFRQGREKLFF.